This T cell receptor (beta chain) was found in a study of patients and donors after allogeneic stem cell transplantation. The V end was cut by 5 bases, the J end by 0 bases, with 17 bases between. The CDR3 is 16 residues long. Germline assignment: CDR1 DFQATT and CDR2 SNEGSKA (reference sequence). MiXCR, applied by TCRdb to the RT-PCR reads, yields one record per CDR3 protein. This table holds some 960,000 distinct CDR3 sequences, about a sixth found once. This TCR came from a human donor who was either an allogeneic HSCT recipient or a stem cell or donor lymphocyte infusion donor (not recorded which). It is not recorded whose cells these are; they may come from a transplant donor. The chain combines TRBV20-1 with TRBJ2-1, with D possibly called TRBD1 or TRBD2 (5 bases each). Sequenced input: blood, either unsorted or a sorted T cell fraction (not recorded which). The CDR3 nucleotides read TGCAGTGCTTTGGGACCCCTTAGCAGCTCCTACAATGAGCAGTTCTTC. Translated: CSALGPLSSSYNEQFF.